One sample yielded the 13 T cell receptor beta chains listed below, sequenced in a study of cytomegalovirus exposure and HLA in healthy donors (TCRdb year 2017). The method was the immunoSEQ multiplex PCR assay. For the multiplex PCR, a mixture combining 60 forward primers for TCR Vbeta segments and 13 reverse primers for TCR Jbeta segments was used. Sourced from immuneACCESS, this table was stored by TCRdb with only in-frame sequences that have V and J called. A share of the clones is absent; for the studies checked, an unresolved V gene accounts for under half, and the remainder has no known explanation. This sample holds 110,000 to 150,000 clones; just under 85% were observed only once. The leading ten clones occupy more than 1.5% of the sample. The sample taken for sequencing was PBMCs. The receptors here all came from a woman in her thirties or forties in good health and CMV-seronegative.

Only a few counts were recorded for this clone. V is TRBV7-6 and J is TRBJ1-2; 10 bases are shared with TRBD1. This CDR3 has 14 residues. The germline CDR1 and CDR2 sequences are SGHVS and FNYEAQ. V gave up 5 bases and J gave up 7 bases; unmatched junction bases: 7. The CDR3 reads CASSPTGGRSGYTF. The CDR3 DNA follows: TGTGCCAGCAGCCCGACAGGGGGCAGGAGTGGCTACACCTTC.

The chain employs TRBV30 and TRBJ2-5; D ambiguous. There are 15 residues in the CDR3. Trimming stripped 0 bases from V and 2 bases from J, with 13 bases between. Germline loops: CDR1 GTSNPN, CDR2 SVGIG (reference sequence). Here the CDR3 reads CAWSVRGHPQETQYF. CDR3 sequence (DNA): TGTGCCTGGAGTGTACGTGGGCACCCGCAAGAGACCCAGTACTTC.

The chain couples TRBV28 to TRBJ2-5; possibly TRBD2 for D (5 bases). V was cut by 4 bases and J by 4 bases, with 13 bases left in between. The germline CDR1 and CDR2 sequences are MDHEN and SYDVKM. The CDR3 has 14 amino acids. CDR3 nucleotide sequence: TGTGCCAGCAGTTCAAGGGTGGGGAGAGAGACCCAGTACTTC. This encodes CASSSRVGRETQYF.

This chain links TRBV27 with TRBJ1-3; D is unclear. CDR1 is MNHEY and CDR2 is SMNVEV in the germline V gene (reference sequence). The length of the CDR3 is 15 residues. The V gene lost 4 bases and the J gene lost 4 bases, with 14 bases spanning the gap. The CDR3 loop reads CASSSDPGNGNTIYF. The CDR3 coding sequence is TGTGCCAGCAGTTCAGACCCGGGGAACGGAAACACCATATATTTT.

The chain links TRBV7-8 to TRBJ2-7; 8 positions match TRBD2. The CDR3 runs to 14 residues. V lost 5 bases, J lost 5 bases, and 8 bases stayed unmatched. CDR1 and CDR2 from the germline V gene are SGHVS and FQNEAQ. CDR3 sequence: CASSASGSRNEQYF. CDR3 sequence (DNA): TGTGCCAGCAGCGCCAGCGGGAGTAGGAACGAGCAGTACTTC.

The V call is TRBV7-2, the J call TRBJ1-2, with 11 bases matching TRBD1. CDR3 size: 15 residues. Germline V gives CDR1 SGHTA, CDR2 FQGNSA. V lost 5 bases, J lost 8 bases, and 10 bases stayed unmatched. The CDR3 is CASSQRGTGGIGYTF. The CDR3 DNA sequence: TGTGCCAGCAGCCAGAGAGGGACAGGGGGTATAGGCTACACCTTC.

The chain employs TRBV4-3 and TRBJ2-3; D gene uncertain. The CDR3 spans 16 residues. V lost 0 bases, J lost 0 bases, and 10 bases lay in between. Per the germline V gene, CDR1 is LGHNA and CDR2 is YSLEER. In DNA, the CDR3 is TGCGCCAGCAGCCAAGATCTGAGACAAAGCACAGATACGCAGTATTTT. Residues: CASSQDLRQSTDTQYF.

The chain is built from TRBV13 and TRBJ2-7; 7 bases map to TRBD2. The V and J ends lost 0 bases and 6 bases, in that order; junction bases with no gene match: 5. The V gene's germline CDR1 is PRHDT and CDR2 FYEKMQ (reference sequence). This CDR3 has 14 amino acids. CDR3: CASSLGGGMLEQYF. The CDR3 DNA follows: TGTGCCAGCAGCTTAGGGGGAGGGATGCTCGAGCAGTACTTC. Complete variable domain (other parts from reference TRBV13 and TRBJ2-7): AAGVIQSPRHLIKEKRETATLKCYPIPRHDTVYWYQQGPGQDPQFLISFYEKMQSDKGSIPDRFSAQQFSDYHSELNMSSLELGDSALYFCASSLGGGMLEQYFGPGTRLTVT.

The chain employs TRBV4-3 and TRBJ2-1; 11 nucleotides agree with TRBD1. Germline V lookup: CDR1 LGHNA, CDR2 YSLEER. The CDR3 extends over 20 amino acids. The junction had 13 bases not matched to a gene; V was cut back by 3 bases and J by 0 bases. In DNA form, the CDR3 reads TGCGCCAGCAGCCACACATACCGGACAGGGGGCCTCAGCTCCTACAATGAGCAGTTCTTC. Amino acids: CASSHTYRTGGLSSYNEQFF.

This rearrangement joins TRBV7-2 to TRBJ2-3, with TRBD2 as a possible D gene (6 bases). V lost 0 bases, J lost 11 bases, and 18 bases lay in between. Germline V CDR1 and CDR2: SGHTA, FQGNSA. CDR3 length: 15 residues. CDR3 DNA: TGTGCCAGCAGCTTAGCGGGAGGCCTGATGATTATGCAGTATTTT. Translating it yields CASSLAGGLMIMQYF.

The rearrangement links TRBV7-2 to TRBJ2-3; D not certain. CDR3 length: 15 amino acids. The V gene lost 4 bases and the J gene lost 0 bases, with 11 bases spanning the gap. Germline V gene data show CDR1 as SGHTA and CDR2 as FQGNSA. The CDR3 nucleotides read TGTGCCAGCAGCTCTACCGGGTGGAGCACAGATACGCAGTATTTT. It yields the protein CASSSTGWSTDTQYF.

This rearrangement joins TRBV30 to TRBJ2-3; 10 bases fit TRBD2. Germline CDR1 GTSNPN, CDR2 SVGIG (reference sequence). V gave up 1 base and J gave up 0 bases; unmatched junction bases: 10. The CDR3 has 18 amino acids. CDR3 nucleotides: TGTGCCTGGAGTGCCGTACTAGCGGGACTAAAGAGCACAGATACGCAGTATTTT. Its protein is CAWSAVLAGLKSTDTQYF.

The rearrangement links TRBV11-3 to TRBJ2-1; a possible D gene is TRBD2 (6 bases). The CDR3 length is 16 residues. Germline V lookup: CDR1 SGHNT, CDR2 YENEEA. With 3 bases removed from V and 6 bases from J, the gap between germline ends came to 18 bases. CDR3 protein: CASSFGRESARNEQFF. The DNA of the CDR3 is TGTGCCAGCAGCTTCGGACGGGAGTCTGCCCGCAATGAGCAGTTCTTC.